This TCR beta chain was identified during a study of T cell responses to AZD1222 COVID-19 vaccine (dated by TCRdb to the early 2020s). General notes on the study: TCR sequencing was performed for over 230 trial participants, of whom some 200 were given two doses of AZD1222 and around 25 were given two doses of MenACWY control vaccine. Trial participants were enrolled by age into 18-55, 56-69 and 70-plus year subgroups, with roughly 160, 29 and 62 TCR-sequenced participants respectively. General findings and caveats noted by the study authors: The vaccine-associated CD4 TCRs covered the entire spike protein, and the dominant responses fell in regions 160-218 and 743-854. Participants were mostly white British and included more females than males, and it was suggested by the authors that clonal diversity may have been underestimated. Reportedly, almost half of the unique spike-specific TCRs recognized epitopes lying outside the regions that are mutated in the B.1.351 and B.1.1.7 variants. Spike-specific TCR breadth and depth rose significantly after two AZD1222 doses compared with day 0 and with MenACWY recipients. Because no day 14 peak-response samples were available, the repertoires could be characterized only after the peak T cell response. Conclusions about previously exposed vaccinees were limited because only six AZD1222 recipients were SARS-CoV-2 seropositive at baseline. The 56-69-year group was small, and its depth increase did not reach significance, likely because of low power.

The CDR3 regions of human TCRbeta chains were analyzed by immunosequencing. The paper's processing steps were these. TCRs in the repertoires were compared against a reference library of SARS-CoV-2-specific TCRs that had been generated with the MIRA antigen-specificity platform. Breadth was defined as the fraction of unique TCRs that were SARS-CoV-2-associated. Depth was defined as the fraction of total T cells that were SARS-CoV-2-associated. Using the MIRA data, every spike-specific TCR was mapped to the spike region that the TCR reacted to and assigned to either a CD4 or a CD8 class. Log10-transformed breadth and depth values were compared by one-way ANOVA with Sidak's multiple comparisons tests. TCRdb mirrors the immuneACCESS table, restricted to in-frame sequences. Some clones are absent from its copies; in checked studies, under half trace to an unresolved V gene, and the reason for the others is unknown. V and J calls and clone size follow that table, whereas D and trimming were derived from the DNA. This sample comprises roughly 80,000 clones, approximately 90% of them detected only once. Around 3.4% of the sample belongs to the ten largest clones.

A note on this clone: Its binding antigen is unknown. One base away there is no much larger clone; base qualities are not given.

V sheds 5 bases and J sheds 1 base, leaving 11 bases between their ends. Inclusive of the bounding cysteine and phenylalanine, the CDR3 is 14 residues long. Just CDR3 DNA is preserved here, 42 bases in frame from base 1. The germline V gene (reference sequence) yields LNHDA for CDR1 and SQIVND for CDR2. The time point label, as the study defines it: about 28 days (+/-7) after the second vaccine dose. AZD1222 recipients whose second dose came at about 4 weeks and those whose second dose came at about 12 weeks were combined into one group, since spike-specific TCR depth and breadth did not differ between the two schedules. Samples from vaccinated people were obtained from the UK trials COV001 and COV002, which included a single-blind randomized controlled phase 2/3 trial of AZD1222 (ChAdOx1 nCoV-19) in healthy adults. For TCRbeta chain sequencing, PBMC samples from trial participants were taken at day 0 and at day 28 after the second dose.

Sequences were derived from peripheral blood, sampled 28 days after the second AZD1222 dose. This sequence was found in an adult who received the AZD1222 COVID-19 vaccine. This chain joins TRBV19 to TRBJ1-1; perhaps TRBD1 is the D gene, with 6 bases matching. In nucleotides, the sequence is TGTGCCAGTAGTCCCCGACAGGAGAACACTGAAGCTTTCTTT. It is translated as CASSPRQENTEAFF.